The 15 T cell receptor beta chains below come from one sample, sequenced in a study of T cell responses to AZD1222 COVID-19 vaccine. Clones were read by immunoSEQ multiplex PCR, and TCRdb kept only the in-frame ones, dropping some. Of about 120,000 clones listed, just under 95% are singletons. The source material was peripheral blood, sampled on day 0 of AZD1222 vaccination. These receptors were taken from an adult in good health.

In this sample, this clone turned up once. The chain joins TRBV28 to TRBJ1-1; 7 bases line up with TRBD1. CDR1 and CDR2 (germline): MDHEN, SYDVKM. Germline trimming cut 1 base from V and 3 bases from J; bases unmatched to any gene: 5. The CDR3 has 15 residues. CDR3 coding DNA: TGTGCCAGCAGTTTATTAGGGGGCTTTGACACTGAAGCTTTCTTT. This sequence encodes CASSLLGGFDTEAFF.

This chain connects TRBV7-3 to TRBJ2-2; 7 bases align to TRBD2. V lost 6 bases, J lost 4 bases, and 5 bases stayed unmatched. CDR1 is SGHTA and CDR2 is FQGTGA in the germline V gene. This CDR3 has 14 amino acids. The CDR3 spells CASRAGDVTGELFF. CDR3 sequence (DNA): TGTGCCAGCAGGGCGGGGGATGTCACCGGGGAGCTGTTTTTT. The full variable domain, with the rest looked up from reference TRBV7-3 and TRBJ2-2, is GAGVSQTPSNKVTEKGKYVELRCDPISGHTALYWYRQSLGQGPEFLIYFQGTGAADDSGLPNDRFFAVRPEGSVSTLKIQRTERGDSAVYLCASRAGDVTGELFFGEGSRLTVL.

J is TRBJ2-1 and V is TRBV28; tentative D call: TRBD1 (6 bases). V lost 5 bases to trimming and J lost 7 bases, with 18 bases between them. The length of the CDR3 is 15 residues. Germline V gene sequence: CDR1 MDHEN, CDR2 SYDVKM. Here the CDR3 reads CASSPRGGGVNEQFF. The CDR3 nucleotides read TGTGCCAGCAGTCCCCGAGGGGGTGGAGTGAATGAGCAGTTCTTC.

This clone was detected only once. The chain recombines TRBV11-2 with TRBJ2-7, with TRBD2 identical over 9 bases. The germline V gene has CDR1 SGHAT and CDR2 FQNNGV. The CDR3 length is 14 residues. V lost 9 bases and J lost 5; bases outside the gene matches: 11. The chain's CDR3 is CASRAGGISHEQYF. The CDR3 coding sequence is TGTGCCAGTAGAGCGGGAGGTATTAGCCACGAGCAGTACTTC.

This chain uses TRBV19 with TRBJ1-2, with D tentatively TRBD1 (6 bases). Germline V gene lookup returns CDR1 LNHDA and CDR2 SQIVND (reference sequence). CDR3 size: 15 residues. Trimming removed 5 bases from V and 6 bases from J, with 19 bases in between. CDR3 bases: TGTGCCAGTAGTTTTGTCAGGGGCCGCGATAATGGCTACACCTTC. It yields the protein CASSFVRGRDNGYTF.

The chain uses TRBV4-2 and TRBJ2-7; D ambiguous. There are 13 residues in the CDR3. The V gene lost 1 base and the J gene lost 6 bases, with 10 bases spanning the gap. The germline gives CDR1 LGHNA, CDR2 YNFKEQ. CDR3 in amino acids: CASSQGQLGEQYF. The CDR3 nucleotides read TGTGCCAGCAGCCAAGGCCAGCTGGGCGAGCAGTACTTC.

CDR3 in amino acids: CASSYRQGGEETQYF. The DNA of the CDR3 is TGCGCCAGCAGCTACCGACAGGGGGGGGAAGAGACCCAGTACTTC. The genes are TRBV5-1 and TRBJ2-5; 9 bases map to TRBD1. J was trimmed by 3 bases and V by 3 bases; bases with no gene match: 6. Looked up from germline, CDR1 is SGHRS and CDR2 is YFSETQ. This CDR3 region has 15 residues. Variable domain in full (rest from reference TRBV5-1 and TRBJ2-5): KAGVTQTPRYLIKTRGQQVTLSCSPISGHRSVSWYQQTPGQGLQFLFEYFSETQRNKGNFPGRFSGRQFSNSRSEMNVSTLELGDSALYLCASSYRQGGEETQYFGPGTRLLVL.

The rearrangement links TRBV29-1 to TRBJ2-1, with 8 bases fitting TRBD2. J lost 3 bases, V lost 3 bases, and 7 bases had no gene match. The CDR3 runs 15 residues. Germline CDR1 is SQVTM and CDR2 is ANQGSEA. The DNA of the CDR3 is TGCAGCGTTGATGTGCCAGCGGGAGTCTACAATGAGCAGTTCTTC. Amino acids: CSVDVPAGVYNEQFF.

This chain's CDR3 is CASSLTYEQFF. CDR3 in DNA: TGCGCCAGCAGCCTAACCTACGAGCAGTTCTTC. The V call is TRBV5-1, the J call TRBJ2-1; D not resolved. Deletions cut 4 bases from V and 10 bases from J, with 9 bases between. Looked up from germline, CDR1 is SGHRS and CDR2 is YFSETQ. This CDR3 is built from 11 residues. The full variable domain, rest sourced from reference TRBV5-1 and TRBJ2-1, is KAGVTQTPRYLIKTRGQQVTLSCSPISGHRSVSWYQQTPGQGLQFLFEYFSETQRNKGNFPGRFSGRQFSNSRSEMNVSTLELGDSALYLCASSLTYEQFFGPGTRLTVL.

The rearrangement uses TRBV10-1 and TRBJ2-7; 8 positions match TRBD2. Germline V gene sequence: CDR1 WNHNN, CDR2 SYGVQD (reference sequence). The CDR3 runs 15 residues. Germline trimming cut 5 bases from V and 0 bases from J; bases unmatched to any gene: 6. CDR3 bases: TGCGCCAGCAGTCCACTAGCGGACAGCTCCTACGAGCAGTACTTC. Its translation is CASSPLADSSYEQYF.

The V and J genes are TRBV30 and TRBJ2-7; 8 nucleotides align to TRBD1. V shed 0 bases, J shed 3 bases, and the junction held 7 bases outside the gene matches. Germline CDR1 is GTSNPN and CDR2 is SVGIG (reference sequence). This CDR3 region has 15 residues. CDR3 in amino acids: CAWSVRRTGLYEQYF. The CDR3 DNA reads as TGTGCCTGGAGTGTACGGAGGACAGGGCTCTACGAGCAGTACTTC.

The genes are TRBV19 and TRBJ2-7; D unclear. The CDR3 is 12 residues long. V was shortened by 8 bases and J by 1 base, with 9 bases between the two germline ends. CDR1 and CDR2 from the germline V gene are LNHDA and SQIVND (reference sequence). CDR3 coding DNA: TGTGCCAGTGGTGACAAGTCCTACGAGCAGTACTTC. This codes for CASGDKSYEQYF.

The chain carries TRBV5-1 and TRBJ2-7; D is uncertain. V gave up 3 bases and J gave up 0 bases, with 22 bases separating them. CDR1 is SGHRS and CDR2 is YFSETQ in the germline V gene. The CDR3 is 18 amino acids. The CDR3 loop reads CASSSGTLVGATSYEQYF. Written as DNA, the CDR3 is TGCGCCAGCAGCTCAGGCACCTTAGTAGGAGCCACCTCCTACGAGCAGTACTTC.

The gene calls are TRBV21-1 and TRBJ2-7. TRBV21-1 is termed a pseudogene. The CDR3 spans 17 residues. CDR3 nucleotide sequence: TGTGCCAGCAGCAAATTGGGTCGGGACGGAAGCTCCTACGAGCAGTACTTC. It encodes CASSKLGRDGSSYEQYF.

The chain links TRBV19 to TRBJ1-5; TRBD1 matches 9 bases. The germline V gene has CDR1 LNHDA and CDR2 SQIVND (reference sequence). Losses at the gene ends were 6 bases for V and 3 bases for J; bases not matched to a gene: 3. The CDR3 runs to 14 residues. CDR3 in DNA: TGTGCCAGTAGCGGGACAGGGAACAATCAGCCCCAGCATTTT. It codes for CASSGTGNNQPQHF. The full variable domain, in which reference TRBV19 and TRBJ1-5 provide the parts outside the CDR3, is DGGITQSPKYLFRKEGQNVTLSCEQNLNHDAMYWYRQDPGQGLRLIYYSQIVNDFQKGDIAEGYSVSREKKESFPLTVTSAQKNPTAFYLCASSGTGNNQPQHFGDGTRLSIL.